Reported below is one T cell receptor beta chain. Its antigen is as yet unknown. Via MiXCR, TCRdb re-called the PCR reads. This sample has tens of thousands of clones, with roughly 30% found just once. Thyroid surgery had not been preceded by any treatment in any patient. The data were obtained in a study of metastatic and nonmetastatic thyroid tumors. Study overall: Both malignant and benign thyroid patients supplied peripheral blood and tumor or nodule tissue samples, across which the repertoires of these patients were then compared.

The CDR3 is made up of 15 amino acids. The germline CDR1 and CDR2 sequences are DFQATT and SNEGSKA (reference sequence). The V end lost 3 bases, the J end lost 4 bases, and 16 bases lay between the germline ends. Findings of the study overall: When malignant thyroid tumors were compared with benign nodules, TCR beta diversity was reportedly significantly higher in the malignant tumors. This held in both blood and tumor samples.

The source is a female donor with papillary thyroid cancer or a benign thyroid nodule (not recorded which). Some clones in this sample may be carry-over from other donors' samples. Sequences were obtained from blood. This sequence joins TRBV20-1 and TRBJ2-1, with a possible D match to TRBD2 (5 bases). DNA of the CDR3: TGCAGTGCTAGGGACGGGAAGGGAGATTACAATGAGCAGTTCTTC. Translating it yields CSARDGKGDYNEQFF.